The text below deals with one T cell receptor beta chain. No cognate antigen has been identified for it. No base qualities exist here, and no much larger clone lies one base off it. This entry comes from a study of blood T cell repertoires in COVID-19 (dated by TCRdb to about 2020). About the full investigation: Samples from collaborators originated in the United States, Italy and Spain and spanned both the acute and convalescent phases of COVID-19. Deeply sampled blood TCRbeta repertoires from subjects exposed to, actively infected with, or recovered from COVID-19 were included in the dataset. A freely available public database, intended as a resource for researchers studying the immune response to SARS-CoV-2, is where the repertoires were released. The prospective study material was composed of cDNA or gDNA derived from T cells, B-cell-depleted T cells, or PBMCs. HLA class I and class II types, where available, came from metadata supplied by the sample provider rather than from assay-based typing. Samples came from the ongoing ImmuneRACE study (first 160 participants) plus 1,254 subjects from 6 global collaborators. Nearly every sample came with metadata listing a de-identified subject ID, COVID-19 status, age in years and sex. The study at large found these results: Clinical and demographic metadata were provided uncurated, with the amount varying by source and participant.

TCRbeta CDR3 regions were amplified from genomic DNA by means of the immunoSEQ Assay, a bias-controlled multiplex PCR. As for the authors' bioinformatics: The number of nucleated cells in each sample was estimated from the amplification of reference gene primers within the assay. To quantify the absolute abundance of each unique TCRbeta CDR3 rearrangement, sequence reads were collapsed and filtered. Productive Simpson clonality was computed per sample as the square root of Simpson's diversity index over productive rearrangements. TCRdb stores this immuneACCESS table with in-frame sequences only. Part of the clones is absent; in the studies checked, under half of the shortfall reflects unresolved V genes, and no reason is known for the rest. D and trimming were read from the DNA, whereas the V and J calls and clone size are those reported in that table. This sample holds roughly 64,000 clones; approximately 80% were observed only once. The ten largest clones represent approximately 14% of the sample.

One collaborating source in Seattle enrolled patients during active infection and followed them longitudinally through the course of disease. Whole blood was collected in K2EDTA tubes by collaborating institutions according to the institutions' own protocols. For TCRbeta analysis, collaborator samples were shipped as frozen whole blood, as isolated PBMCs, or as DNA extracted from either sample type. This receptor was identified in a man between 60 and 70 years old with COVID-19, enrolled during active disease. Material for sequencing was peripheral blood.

In nucleotides, the sequence is TGTGCCAGCTCACCTTTGGCGGGCAGTCAGGCGCAGTACTTC. It is translated as CASSPLAGSQAQYF. The V and J genes are TRBV18 and TRBJ2-7, with TRBD2 as a weak D call on 5 bases. Trimming removed 3 bases from V and 9 bases from J, leaving 18 bases between the germline ends. The germline V gene supplies CDR1 KGHSH and CDR2 LQKENI. Counted from cysteine to phenylalanine, this CDR3 has 14 amino acids. The read is trimmed to its CDR3 DNA, 42 bases read in frame from base 1.